This TCR beta chain was identified in a study of blood T cell repertoires in COVID-19. Study-level background: Nucleic acid was either cDNA or gDNA, and it came from T cells, B-cell-depleted T cells, or PBMCs.

V lost 2 bases and J 5 bases, leaving 13 bases between the germline ends. Germline V gene lookup returns CDR1 SGHDT and CDR2 YYEEEE. The CDR3 is 14 amino acids. Repertoires were generated with immunoSEQ multiplex PCR, while TCRdb's copy carries only in-frame clones and drops some. This sample has some 320,000 clones, with approximately 89% found just once. Sequencing input: PBMCs or T cells enriched from blood (not recorded which). This chain uses TRBV5-6 with TRBJ2-5, with D tentatively TRBD1 (5 bases). This TCR was sampled from a woman aged 30 to 39 who had recovered from COVID-19. The CDR3 DNA is TGTGCCAGCAGCTTATCCGCAGGGTGGGAGACCCAGTACTTC. Protein: CASSLSAGWETQYF.